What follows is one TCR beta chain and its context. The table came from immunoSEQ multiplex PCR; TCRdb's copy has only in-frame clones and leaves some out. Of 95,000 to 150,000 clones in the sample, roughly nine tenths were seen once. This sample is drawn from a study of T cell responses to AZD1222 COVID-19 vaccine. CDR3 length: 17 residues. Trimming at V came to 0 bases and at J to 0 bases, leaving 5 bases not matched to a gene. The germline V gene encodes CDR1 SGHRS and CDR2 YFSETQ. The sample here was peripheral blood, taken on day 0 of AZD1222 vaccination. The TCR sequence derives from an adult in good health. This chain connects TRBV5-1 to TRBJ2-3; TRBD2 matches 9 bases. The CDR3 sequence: CASSLGLAGPSTDTQYF. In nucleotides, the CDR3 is TGCGCCAGCAGCTTGGGGCTAGCGGGGCCTAGCACAGATACGCAGTATTTT.